This T cell receptor beta chain was sequenced during a study of shared clonotypes between healthy human individuals. Germline V lookup: CDR1 SNHLY, CDR2 FYNNEI. Trimming removed 10 bases at V and 2 bases at J, with 14 bases between. The CDR3 extends over 13 amino acids. Only in-frame clones appear in the TCRdb table, and some are missing; sequencing was by immunoSEQ multiplex PCR. The profile covers more than 900,000 clones, with approximately 80% appearing a single time and under 0.8% taken by the ten largest. Sequencing input: memory CD4+ T cells from PBMCs. Indicated subset: CD45RA-negative fraction. This chain links TRBV2 with TRBJ1-2, with D unclear. This TCR was sampled from a man between 18 and 29 years old in good health. Some clones in this sample may be carry-over from other donors' samples. CDR3 sequence: CATLRDRNYGYTF. The CDR3 DNA sequence: TGTGCCACCCTACGGGATAGAAACTATGGCTACACCTTC.